This T cell receptor beta chain was profiled in a study of beta chain features in type 1 diabetes. Overall study results and limits: All four CD4+ subsets of Type 1 diabetes patients contained TCRB CDR3s that were moderately but significantly shorter.

The CDR3 extends over 14 amino acids. Germline lookup yields CDR1 MNHEY and CDR2 SVGAGI. V lost 5 bases, J lost 6 bases, and 10 bases stayed unmatched. cDNA synthesis used the whole RNA isolate, giving expressed TCRB sequences. The assay was immunoSEQ multiplex PCR, and TCRdb's table has in-frame clones only and misses some. The sample lists about 660,000 clones; around 15% were seen once. Concerning this clone: What it binds is unknown.

The specimen sequenced was naive CD4+ T cells from blood. The chain is built from TRBV6-5 and TRBJ2-7, with TRBD1 identical over 7 bases. This clonotype originated in a man aged 18 to 35 with type 1 diabetes. The CDR3 DNA sequence: TGTGCCAGCAGTGAACAGGGGCCTTTGAGCGAGCAGTACTTC. Translated, it gives CASSEQGPLSEQYF.